This T cell receptor beta chain was observed in a study of T cells in Graves' hyperthyroidism and ophthalmopathy. Overall study findings and caveats: In the blood, most expanded thyroid clonotypes above 0.001 appeared as well.

This clonotype was seen repeatedly, ten times or more. Its antigen is undetermined. One end of the junction does not line up with germline, which may come from a read error. Using RNA transcripts as the source, TCR beta CDR3 regions were amplified. Primed by the HTBI set, a first-round RT-PCR was run on the TCR CDR3. TCRdb reprocessed the multiplex PCR reads with MiXCR, giving one entry per CDR3 protein. The sample has about 580,000 distinct CDR3 sequences, around 13% seen once. Germline assignment: CDR1 SGHVS and CDR2 FQNEAQ. This CDR3 region has 18 residues. Diagnosing involved the use of clinical symptoms, serum thyroxine and TRAb, thyroid ultrasound and orbital computed tomography. When hyperthyroidism was first diagnosed, the blood sample was taken, preceding any ophthalmopathy symptoms. The authors took PBMCs from roughly 9.5 ml fresh peripheral blood.

Sequencing was performed on blood. The rearrangement uses TRBV7-8 and TRBJ2-7; D tentatively fits TRBD1 or TRBD2 (5 bases each). This sequence originates from a woman younger than 45 with Graves' hyperthyroidism that later progressed to Graves' ophthalmopathy. Here the CDR3 reads CASSLGLGTARNSYEQYF. The CDR3 region has the DNA TGTGCCAGCAGTTTAGGCCTCGGGACGGCGCGCAACTCCTACGAGCAGTACTTC.